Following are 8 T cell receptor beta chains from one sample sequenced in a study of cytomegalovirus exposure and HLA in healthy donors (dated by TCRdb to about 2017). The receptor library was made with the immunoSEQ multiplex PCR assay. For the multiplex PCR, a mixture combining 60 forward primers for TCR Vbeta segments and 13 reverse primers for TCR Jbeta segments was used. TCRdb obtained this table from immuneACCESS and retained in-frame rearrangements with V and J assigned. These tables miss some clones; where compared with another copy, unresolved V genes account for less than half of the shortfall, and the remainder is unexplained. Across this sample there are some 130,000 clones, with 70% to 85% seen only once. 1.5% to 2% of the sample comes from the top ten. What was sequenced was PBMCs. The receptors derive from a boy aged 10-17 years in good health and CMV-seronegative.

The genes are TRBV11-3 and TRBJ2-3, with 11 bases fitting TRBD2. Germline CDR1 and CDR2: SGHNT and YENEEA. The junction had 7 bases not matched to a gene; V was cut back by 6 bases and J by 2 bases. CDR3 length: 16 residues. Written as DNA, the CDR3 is TGTGCCAGCAGACGCGGGACTAGCGGTTCCACAGATACGCAGTATTTT. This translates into CASRRGTSGSTDTQYF.

In DNA form, the CDR3 reads TGTGCCAGCAGCATAACGCAGGGAGGCACTGAAGCTTTCTTT. Protein: CASSITQGGTEAFF. The chain has TRBV7-8 and TRBJ1-1; a weak D match, TRBD1 (5 bases). CDR1 is SGHVS and CDR2 is FQNEAQ in the germline V gene. V was pared by 5 bases and J by 4 bases, with 14 bases between. The CDR3 runs to 14 residues.

CDR3 sequence reads: CASSFQQSSGNTIYF. The CDR3 nucleotides read TGTGCCAGCAGCTTCCAACAGTCGTCTGGAAACACCATATATTTT. The chain has TRBV7-2 and TRBJ1-3; D uncertain. The V and J ends lost 3 bases and 1 base respectively, with 10 bases between them. CDR3 size: 15 residues. Germline V gene sequence: CDR1 SGHTA, CDR2 FQGNSA. Together with reference TRBV7-2 and TRBJ1-3, the CDR3 gives the full variable domain: GAGVSQSPSNKVTEKGKDVELRCDPISGHTALYWYRQSLGQGLEFLIYFQGNSAPDKSGLPSDRFSAERTGGSVSTLTIQRTQQEDSAVYLCASSFQQSSGNTIYFGEGSWLTVV.

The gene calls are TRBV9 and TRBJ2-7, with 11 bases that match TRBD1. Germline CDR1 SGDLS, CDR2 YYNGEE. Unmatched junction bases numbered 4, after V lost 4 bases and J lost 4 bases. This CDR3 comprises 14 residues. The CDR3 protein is CASSSGQGAYEQYF. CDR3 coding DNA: TGTGCCAGCAGCTCAGGACAGGGGGCGTACGAGCAGTACTTC.

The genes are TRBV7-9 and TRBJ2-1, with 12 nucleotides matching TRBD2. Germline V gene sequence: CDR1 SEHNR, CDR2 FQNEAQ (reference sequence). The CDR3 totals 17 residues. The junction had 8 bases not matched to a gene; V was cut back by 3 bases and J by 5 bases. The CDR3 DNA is TGTGCCAGCAGCTTGGGCCTCCTAGCGGGGGGGAACAATGAGCAGTTCTTC. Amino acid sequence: CASSLGLLAGGNNEQFF. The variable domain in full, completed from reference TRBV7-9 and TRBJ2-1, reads DTGVSQNPRHKITKRGQNVTFRCDPISEHNRLYWYRQTLGQGPEFLTYFQNEAQLEKSRLLSDRFSAERPKGSFSTLEIQRTEQGDSAMYLCASSLGLLAGGNNEQFFGPGTRLTVL.

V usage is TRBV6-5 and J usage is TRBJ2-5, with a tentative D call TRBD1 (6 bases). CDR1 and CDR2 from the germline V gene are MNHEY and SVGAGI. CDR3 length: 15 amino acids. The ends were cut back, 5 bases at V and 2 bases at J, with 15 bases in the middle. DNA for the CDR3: TGTGCCAGCAGTCGCGATAGGGGGAAGCAAGAGACCCAGTACTTC. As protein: CASSRDRGKQETQYF.

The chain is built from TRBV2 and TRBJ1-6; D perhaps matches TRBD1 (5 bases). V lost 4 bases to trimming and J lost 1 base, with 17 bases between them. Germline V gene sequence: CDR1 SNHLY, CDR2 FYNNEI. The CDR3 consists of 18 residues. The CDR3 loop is CASSARDPATSYNSPLHF. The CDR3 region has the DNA TGTGCCAGCAGTGCGCGGGACCCTGCCACGTCCTATAATTCACCCCTCCACTTT.

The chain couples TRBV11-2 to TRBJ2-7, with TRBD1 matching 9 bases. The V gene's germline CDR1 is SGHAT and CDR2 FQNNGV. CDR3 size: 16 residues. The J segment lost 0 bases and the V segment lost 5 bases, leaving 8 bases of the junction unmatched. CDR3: CASSLTTGGRSYEQYF. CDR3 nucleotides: TGTGCCAGCAGCCTAACTACAGGGGGCCGCTCCTACGAGCAGTACTTC. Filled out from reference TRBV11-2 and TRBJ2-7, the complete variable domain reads EAGVAQSPRYKIIEKRQSVAFWCNPISGHATLYWYQQILGQGPKLLIQFQNNGVVDDSQLPKDRFSAERLKGVDSTLKIQPAKLEDSAVYLCASSLTTGGRSYEQYFGPGTRLTVT.